One sample yielded the 7 T cell receptor beta chains listed below, sequenced in a study of blood T cell repertoires in COVID-19. This table comes from immunoSEQ multiplex PCR, and its TCRdb copy is limited to in-frame clones, with some not included. The sample comprises roughly 300,000 clones, 80% to 95% of which are singletons, and about 2% rests with the top ten. The sample comprised peripheral blood. The origin of the receptors is a young woman with COVID-19, enrolled during active disease.

About this clone: The sample holds other DNA sequences that translate to the same CDR3. The chain recombines TRBV19 with TRBJ1-1; 7 nucleotides agree with TRBD1. The J segment lost 2 bases and the V segment lost 6 bases, leaving 3 bases of the junction unmatched. The CDR3 sequence is 13 residues long. Germline CDR1 and CDR2: LNHDA and SQIVND (reference sequence). CDR3 sequence (DNA): TGTGCCAGTAGGGACAGGCTAAACACTGAAGCTTTCTTT. Protein: CASRDRLNTEAFF.

This chain connects TRBV19 to TRBJ2-7; no clear D gene. This CDR3 is 12 amino acids long. V was trimmed by 6 bases and J by 7 bases, leaving 13 bases between them. CDR1 and CDR2 (germline): LNHDA, SQIVND (reference sequence). The CDR3 DNA follows: TGTGCCAGTAGAGCAGGCGCGAATGAGCAGTACTTC. As protein: CASRAGANEQYF.

The chain carries TRBV5-4 and TRBJ2-1; perhaps TRBD1 as D (6 bases). Per germline, CDR1 SGHNT and CDR2 YYREEE (reference sequence). CDR3 length: 16 residues. V dropped 4 bases and J dropped 0 bases, with 14 bases sitting between them. CDR3 amino acids: CASSRRPQGSYNEQFF. The CDR3 DNA sequence: TGTGCCAGCAGCCGGCGTCCACAGGGCTCCTACAATGAGCAGTTCTTC. The variable domain in full, with the rest retrieved from reference TRBV5-4 and TRBJ2-1, is ETGVTQSPTHLIKTRGQQVTLRCSSQSGHNTVSWYQQALGQGPQFIFQYYREEENGRGNFPPRFSGLQFPNYSSELNVNALELDDSALYLCASSRRPQGSYNEQFFGPGTRLTVL.

This chain uses TRBV6-1 with TRBJ2-7; D might be TRBD1 (6 bases). Trimming left V 3 bases short and J 4 bases short, with 13 bases between. The CDR3 has 14 amino acids. In germline, CDR1 is MNHNS, CDR2 SASEGT. As DNA, the CDR3 is TGTGCCAGCAGTGACAGGGGATTAAGATACGAGCAGTACTTC. It is translated as CASSDRGLRYEQYF.

The CDR3: CASSDRGRIGYTF. The CDR3 DNA is TGTGCCAGCAGCGACAGGGGGCGCATTGGCTACACCTTC. V usage is TRBV7-2 and J usage is TRBJ1-2; 10 positions agree with TRBD1. CDR3 length equals 13 residues. V shed 5 bases and J 7 bases; nucleotides not matched to a gene: 4. Per the germline V gene, CDR1 is SGHTA and CDR2 is FQGNSA.

V and J are TRBV5-1 and TRBJ2-1; the D gene is possibly TRBD1 (5 bases). Trimming removed 2 bases from V and 7 bases from J, with 16 bases in between. This CDR3 has 15 amino acids. The germline V gene has CDR1 SGHRS and CDR2 YFSETQ. CDR3 sequence (DNA): TGCGCCAGCAGCTTACAGGATCGAGGAGTGAATGAGCAGTTCTTC. The encoded protein is CASSLQDRGVNEQFF.

The CDR3 here is CASSLTAGTFTDTQYF. The CDR3 DNA sequence: TGCGCCAGCAGCTTAACTGCCGGGACTTTCACAGATACGCAGTATTTT. The chain links TRBV4-1 to TRBJ2-3; tentative D call: TRBD2 (6 bases). V was clipped by 5 bases and J by 2 bases, with 17 bases between them. This CDR3 has 16 amino acids. Germline V gene data show CDR1 as MGHRA and CDR2 as YSYEKL.